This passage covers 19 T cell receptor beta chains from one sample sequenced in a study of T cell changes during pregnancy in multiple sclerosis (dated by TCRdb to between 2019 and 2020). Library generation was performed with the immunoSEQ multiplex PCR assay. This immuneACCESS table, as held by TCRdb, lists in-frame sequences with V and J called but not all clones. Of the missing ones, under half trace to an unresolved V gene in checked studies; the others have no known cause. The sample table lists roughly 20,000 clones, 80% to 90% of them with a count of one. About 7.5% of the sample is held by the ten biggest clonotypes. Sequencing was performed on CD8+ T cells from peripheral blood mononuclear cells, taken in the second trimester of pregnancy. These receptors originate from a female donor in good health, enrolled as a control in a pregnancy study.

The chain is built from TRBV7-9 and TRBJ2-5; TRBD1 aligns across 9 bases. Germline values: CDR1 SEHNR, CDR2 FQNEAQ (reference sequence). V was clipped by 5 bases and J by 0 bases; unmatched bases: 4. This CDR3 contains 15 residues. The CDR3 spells CASSRRDRDQETQYF. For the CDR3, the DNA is TGTGCCAGCAGCCGGAGGGACAGGGACCAAGAGACCCAGTACTTC.

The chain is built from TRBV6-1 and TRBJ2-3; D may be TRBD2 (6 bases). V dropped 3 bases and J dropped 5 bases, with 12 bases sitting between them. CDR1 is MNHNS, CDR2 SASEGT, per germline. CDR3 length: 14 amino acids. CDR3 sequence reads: CASSESGGIDTQYF. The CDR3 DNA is TGTGCCAGCAGTGAGTCCGGGGGAATAGATACGCAGTATTTT.

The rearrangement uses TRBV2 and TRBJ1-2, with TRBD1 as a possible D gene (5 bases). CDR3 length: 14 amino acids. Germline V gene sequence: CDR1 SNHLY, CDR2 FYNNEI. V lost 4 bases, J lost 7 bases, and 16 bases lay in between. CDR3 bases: TGTGCCAGCAGTGGATTTTTAGGGGATCCTGGCTACACCTTC. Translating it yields CASSGFLGDPGYTF.

CDR3 loop: CASSQDDGGLAGREFF. The CDR3 region has the DNA TGCGCCAGCAGCCAAGATGACGGGGGACTAGCGGGACGGGAGTTCTTC. The rearrangement uses TRBV4-1 and TRBJ2-1; 13 bases are a match to TRBD2. The CDR3 length is 16 residues. CDR1 MGHRA and CDR2 YSYEKL come from the germline V gene. The junction had 10 bases not matched to a gene; V was cut back by 0 bases and J by 14 bases.

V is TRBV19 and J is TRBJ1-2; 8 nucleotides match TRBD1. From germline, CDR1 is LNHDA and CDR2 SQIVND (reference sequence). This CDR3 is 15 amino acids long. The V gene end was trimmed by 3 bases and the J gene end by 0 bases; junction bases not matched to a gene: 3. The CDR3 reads CASSIGTGPNYGYTF. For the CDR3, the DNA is TGTGCCAGTAGTATCGGGACAGGACCTAACTATGGCTACACCTTC.

The CDR3 loop reads CATSRGLSGNTIYF. In DNA form, the CDR3 reads TGTGCCACCAGCAGGGGGCTAAGTGGAAACACCATATATTTT. The chain links TRBV15 to TRBJ1-3; a weak D match, TRBD1 (5 bases). V shed 3 bases and J shed 3 bases, with 9 bases lying between them. In germline, CDR1 is LNHNV, CDR2 YYDKDF (reference sequence). The CDR3 contains 14 residues.

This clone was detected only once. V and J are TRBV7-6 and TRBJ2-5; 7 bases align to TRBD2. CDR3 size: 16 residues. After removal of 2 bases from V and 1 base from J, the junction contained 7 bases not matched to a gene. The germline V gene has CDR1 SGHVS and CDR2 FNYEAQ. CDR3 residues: CASSLRASGVQETQYF. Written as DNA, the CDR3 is TGTGCCAGCAGCTTAAGAGCGAGCGGGGTCCAAGAGACCCAGTACTTC. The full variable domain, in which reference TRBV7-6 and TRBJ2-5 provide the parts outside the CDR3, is GAGVSQSPRYKVTKRGQDVALRCDPISGHVSLYWYRQALGQGPEFLTYFNYEAQQDKSGLPNDRFSAERPEGSISTLTIQRTEQRDSAMYRCASSLRASGVQETQYFGPGTRLLVL.

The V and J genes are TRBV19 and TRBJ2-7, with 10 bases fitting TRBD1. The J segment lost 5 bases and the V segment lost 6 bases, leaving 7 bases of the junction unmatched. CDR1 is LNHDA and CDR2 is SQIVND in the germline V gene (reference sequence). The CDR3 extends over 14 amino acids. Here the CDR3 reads CASSYRQGANEQYF. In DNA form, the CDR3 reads TGTGCCAGTAGCTATCGACAGGGGGCGAACGAGCAGTACTTC.

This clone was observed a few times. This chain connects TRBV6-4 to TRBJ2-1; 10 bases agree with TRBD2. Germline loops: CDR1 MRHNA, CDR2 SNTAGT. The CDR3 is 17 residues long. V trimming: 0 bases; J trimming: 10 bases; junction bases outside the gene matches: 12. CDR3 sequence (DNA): TGTGCCAGCAGTGACTCGAATCTAGCGGGAGATCAGGGGGAGCAGTTCTTC. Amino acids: CASSDSNLAGDQGEQFF.

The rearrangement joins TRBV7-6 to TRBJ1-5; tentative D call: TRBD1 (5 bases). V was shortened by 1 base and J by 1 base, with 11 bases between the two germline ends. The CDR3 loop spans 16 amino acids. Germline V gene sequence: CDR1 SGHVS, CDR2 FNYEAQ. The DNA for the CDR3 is TGTGCCAGCAGCTTAGAGGGGTCATGGAGCAATCAGCCCCAGCATTTT. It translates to CASSLEGSWSNQPQHF.

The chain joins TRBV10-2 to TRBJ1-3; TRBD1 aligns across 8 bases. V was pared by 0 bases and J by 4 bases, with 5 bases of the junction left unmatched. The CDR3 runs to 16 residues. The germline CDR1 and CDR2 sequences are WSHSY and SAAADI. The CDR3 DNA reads TGCGCCAGCAGTGAGTCGAGCAGGGGGCGAGGAAACACCATATATTTT. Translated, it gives CASSESSRGRGNTIYF.

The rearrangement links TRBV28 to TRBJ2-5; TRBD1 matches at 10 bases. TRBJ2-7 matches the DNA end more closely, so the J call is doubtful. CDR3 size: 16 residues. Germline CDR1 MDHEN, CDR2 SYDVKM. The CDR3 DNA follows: TGTGCCAGCAGTCCAATGACAGGGGGCTTAAACTACGAGCAGTACTTC. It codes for CASSPMTGGLNYEQYF.

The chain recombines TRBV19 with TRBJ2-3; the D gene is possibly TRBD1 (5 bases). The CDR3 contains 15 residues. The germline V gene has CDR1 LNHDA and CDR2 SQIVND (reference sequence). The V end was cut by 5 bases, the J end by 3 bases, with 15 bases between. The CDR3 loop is CASSSQPRVTDTQYF. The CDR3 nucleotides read TGTGCCAGTAGTTCCCAACCCAGGGTGACAGATACGCAGTATTTT.

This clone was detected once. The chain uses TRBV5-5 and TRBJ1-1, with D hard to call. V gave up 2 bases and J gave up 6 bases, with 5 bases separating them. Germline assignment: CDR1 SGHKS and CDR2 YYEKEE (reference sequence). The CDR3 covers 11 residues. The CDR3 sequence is CASSFGAEAFF. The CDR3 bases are TGTGCCAGCAGCTTCGGTGCTGAAGCTTTCTTT.

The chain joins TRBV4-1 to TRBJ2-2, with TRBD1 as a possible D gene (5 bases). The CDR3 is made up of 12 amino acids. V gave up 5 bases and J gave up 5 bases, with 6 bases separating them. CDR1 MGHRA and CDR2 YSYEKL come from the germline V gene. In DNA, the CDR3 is TGCGCCAGCAGCGCAGGGACCGGGGAGCTGTTTTTT. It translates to CASSAGTGELFF.

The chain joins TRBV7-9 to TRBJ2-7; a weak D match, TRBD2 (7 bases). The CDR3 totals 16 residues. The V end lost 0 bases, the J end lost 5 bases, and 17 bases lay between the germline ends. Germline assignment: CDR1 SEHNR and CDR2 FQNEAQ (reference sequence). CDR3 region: CASSLAPRGPHHEQYF. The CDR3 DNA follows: TGTGCCAGCAGCTTAGCCCCGCGGGGGCCCCACCACGAGCAGTACTTC.

The CDR3: CASSKALWTVPGELFF. The CDR3 coding sequence is TGTGCCAGCAGCAAAGCGCTTTGGACAGTACCGGGGGAGCTGTTTTTT. The rearrangement links TRBV21-1 to TRBJ2-2; TRBD1 was called by the table and not checked on the DNA. TRBV21-1 has pseudogene status. This CDR3 contains 16 residues.

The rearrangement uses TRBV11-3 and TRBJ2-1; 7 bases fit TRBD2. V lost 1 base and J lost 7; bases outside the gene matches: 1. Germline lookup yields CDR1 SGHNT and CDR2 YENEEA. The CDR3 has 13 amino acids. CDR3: CASSLAGGNEQFF. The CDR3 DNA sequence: TGTGCCAGCAGCTTAGCGGGAGGAAATGAGCAGTTCTTC.

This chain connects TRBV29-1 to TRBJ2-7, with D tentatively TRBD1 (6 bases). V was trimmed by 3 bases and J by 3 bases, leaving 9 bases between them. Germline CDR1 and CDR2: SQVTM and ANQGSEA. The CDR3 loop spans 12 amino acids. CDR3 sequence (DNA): TGCAGCGTTGAGGGGGCGAGCTACGAGCAGTACTTC. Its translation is CSVEGASYEQYF.